Sequencing of this T cell receptor beta chain was carried out in a study of blood T cell repertoires in COVID-19 (dated by TCRdb to the early 2020s). Concerning the study at large: Samples covering the acute and convalescent phases of COVID-19 were provided by collaborators in the United States, Italy and Spain. The samples were drawn from the first 160 participants of the ongoing ImmuneRACE study and from some 1,300 subjects provided by 6 global collaborators. Subjects who had been exposed to COVID-19, were actively infected with it, or had recovered from it provided the deeply sampled blood TCRbeta repertoires that made up the dataset. Where available, HLA class I and class II types were obtained from metadata supplied by the sample provider rather than from assay-based typing. A de-identified subject ID, COVID-19 status, age in years and sex were almost always included in the sample metadata. The repertoires were released in a freely available public database intended as a resource for research on the immune response to SARS-CoV-2. The material from the prospective study consisted of cDNA or gDNA derived from T cells, B-cell-depleted T cells, or PBMCs.

The study at large found these results: How much clinical and demographic metadata was included differed by source and by participant, and the metadata was provided uncurated.

On this clone: Its antigen remains undetermined. Nothing much larger sits one base from this clone, and base qualities are not available.

One collaborating source in Seattle enrolled patients during active infection and followed them longitudinally through the course of disease. Collaborating institutions collected whole blood in K2EDTA tubes following their own protocols. For TCRbeta analysis, collaborator samples were shipped as frozen whole blood, as isolated PBMCs, or as DNA extracted from either sample type. TCRbeta CDR3 regions were amplified from genomic DNA by means of the immunoSEQ Assay, a bias-controlled multiplex PCR. The study's own analysis went as follows. Nucleated cell counts per sample were estimated from amplification of reference gene primers within the assay. Sequence reads were collapsed and filtered to measure the absolute abundance of every unique TCRbeta CDR3 rearrangement. For each sample, productive Simpson clonality was calculated as the square root of Simpson's diversity index over productive rearrangements. What TCRdb holds here is the immuneACCESS table cut down to in-frame rearrangements. Part of the clones is not present; checked against another copy, under half of the missing clones reflect an unresolved V gene, and the others are unexplained. V and J calls and clone size follow that table, whereas D and trimming were derived from the DNA. The sample yields about 280,000 clones; 65% to 90% were counted once. The ten largest clonotypes hold roughly 13% of the sample.

The CDR3 contains 14 residues, cysteine and phenylalanine counted. This entry keeps only the CDR3 DNA: 42 bases, framed from base 1. From V the trimming removes 1 base and from J it removes 2 bases, while the gene matches leave 2 bases of the junction unaccounted for. The germline V gene (reference sequence) gives CDR1 as GTSNPN and CDR2 as SVGIG. Sequencing was performed on peripheral blood. The source of this sequence is a woman aged 70-85 years with COVID-19, enrolled during active disease. The chain employs TRBV30 and TRBJ2-3; 8 bases in the junction line up with TRBD2. The CDR3 region has the sequence CAWSAGGITDTQYF. The DNA sequence is given as TGTGCCTGGAGTGCGGGGGGGATCACAGATACGCAGTATTTT.